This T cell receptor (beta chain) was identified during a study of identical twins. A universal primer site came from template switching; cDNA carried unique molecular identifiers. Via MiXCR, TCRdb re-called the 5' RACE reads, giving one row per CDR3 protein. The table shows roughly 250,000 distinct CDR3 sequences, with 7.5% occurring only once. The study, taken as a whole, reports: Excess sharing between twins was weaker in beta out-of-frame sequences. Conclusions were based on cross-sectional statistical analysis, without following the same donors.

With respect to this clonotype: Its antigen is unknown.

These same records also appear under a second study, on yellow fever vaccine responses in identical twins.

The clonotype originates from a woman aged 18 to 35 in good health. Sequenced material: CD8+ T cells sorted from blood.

In DNA, the CDR3 is TGTGCCAGCAGTCAATCTCGGGGGGGTACCGAGACCCAGTACTTC. It encodes CASSQSRGGTETQYF. V and J are TRBV6-1 and TRBJ2-5; 8 nucleotides agree with TRBD2. Trimming took 5 bases from V and 5 from J; bases not matched to a gene: 10. From germline, CDR1 is MNHNS and CDR2 SASEGT. The CDR3 runs to 15 residues.